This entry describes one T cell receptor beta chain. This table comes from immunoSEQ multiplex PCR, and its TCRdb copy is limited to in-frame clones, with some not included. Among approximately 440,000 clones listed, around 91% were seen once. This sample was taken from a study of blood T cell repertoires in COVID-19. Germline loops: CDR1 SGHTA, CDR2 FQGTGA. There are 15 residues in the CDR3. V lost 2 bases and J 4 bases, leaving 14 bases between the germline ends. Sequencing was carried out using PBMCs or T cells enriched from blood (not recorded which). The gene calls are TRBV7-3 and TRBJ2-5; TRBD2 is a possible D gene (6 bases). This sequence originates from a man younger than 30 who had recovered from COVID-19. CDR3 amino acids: CASSLDPGDRETQYF. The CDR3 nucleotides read TGTGCCAGCAGCTTAGATCCGGGAGATAGAGAGACCCAGTACTTC.